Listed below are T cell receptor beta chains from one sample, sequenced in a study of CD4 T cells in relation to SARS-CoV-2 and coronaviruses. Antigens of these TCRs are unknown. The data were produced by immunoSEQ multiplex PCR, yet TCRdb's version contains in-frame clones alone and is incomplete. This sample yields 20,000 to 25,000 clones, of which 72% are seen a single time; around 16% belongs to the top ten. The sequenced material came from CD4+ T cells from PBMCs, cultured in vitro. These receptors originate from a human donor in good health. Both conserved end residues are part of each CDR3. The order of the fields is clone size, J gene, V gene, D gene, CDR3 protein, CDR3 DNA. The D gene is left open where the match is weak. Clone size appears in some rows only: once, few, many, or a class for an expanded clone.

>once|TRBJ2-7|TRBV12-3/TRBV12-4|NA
CASSFHRAYEQYF
TGTGCCAGCAGTTTCCACAGGGCCTACGAGCAGTACTTC
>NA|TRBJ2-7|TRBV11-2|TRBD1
CASSQDRGTYEQYF
TGTGCCAGCAGCCAAGACAGGGGCACCTACGAGCAGTACTTC
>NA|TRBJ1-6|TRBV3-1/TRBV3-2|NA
CASSQGDSYNSPLHF
TGTGCCAGCAGCCAAGGTGACTCCTATAATTCACCCCTCCACTTT
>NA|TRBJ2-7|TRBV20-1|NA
CSGALASEQYF
TGCAGTGGCGCCCTAGCGTCCGAGCAGTACTTC
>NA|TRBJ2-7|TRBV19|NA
CASSIVGGEREQYF
TGTGCCAGTAGTATAGTCGGCGGGGAACGCGAGCAGTACTTC
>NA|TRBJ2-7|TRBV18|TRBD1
CASSDPGQFYEQYF
TGTGCCAGCTCAGACCCGGGACAGTTTTACGAGCAGTACTTC
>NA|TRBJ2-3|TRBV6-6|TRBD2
CASSYSTSGGTDTQYF
TGTGCCAGCAGTTACTCGACTAGCGGGGGGACAGATACGCAGTATTTT
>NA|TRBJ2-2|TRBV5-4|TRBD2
CASSRGLDNTGELFF
TGTGCCAGCAGCAGGGGACTAGATAACACCGGGGAGCTGTTTTTT
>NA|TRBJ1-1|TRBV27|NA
CASRPSGNTEAFF
TGTGCCAGCAGACCTTCAGGGAACACTGAAGCTTTCTTT
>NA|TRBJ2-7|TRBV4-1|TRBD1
CASSQPGTGSYEQYF
TGCGCCAGCAGCCAACCCGGGACAGGCTCCTACGAGCAGTACTTC
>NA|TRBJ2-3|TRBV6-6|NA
CASSYSLGGGTDTQYF
TGTGCCAGCAGTTACTCGTTGGGCGGGGGCACAGATACGCAGTATTTT
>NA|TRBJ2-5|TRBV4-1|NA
CASSQSPSGETQYF
TGCGCCAGCAGCCAAAGCCCCTCGGGGGAGACCCAGTACTTC
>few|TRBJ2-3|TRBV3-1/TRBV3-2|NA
CASSQELGRLTTDTQYF
TGTGCCAGCAGCCAAGAATTGGGACGGCTGACCACAGATACGCAGTATTTT
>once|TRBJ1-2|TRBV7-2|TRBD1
CASSSPGQLNYGYTF
TGTGCCAGCAGCTCGCCGGGACAGTTGAACTATGGCTACACCTTC
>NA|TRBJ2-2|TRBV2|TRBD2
CASRGRGVFTGELFF
TGTGCCAGCAGAGGGCGGGGGGTCTTCACCGGGGAGCTGTTTTTT
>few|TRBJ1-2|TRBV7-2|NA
CASSLGPRQSNYGYTF
TGTGCCAGCAGCTTAGGTCCTAGGCAGAGCAACTATGGCTACACCTTC
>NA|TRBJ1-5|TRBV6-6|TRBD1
CASSRSLPGQVSGQPQHF
TGTGCCAGCAGTAGATCGCTACCGGGACAGGTATCGGGTCAGCCCCAGCATTTT
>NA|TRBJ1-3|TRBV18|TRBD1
CASSHGQGALGNTIYF
TGTGCCAGCTCACACGGACAGGGGGCGCTTGGAAACACCATATATTTT